This TCR beta chain was identified in a study of T cells in Graves' hyperthyroidism and ophthalmopathy. About the study: Any treatment followed the collection of peripheral blood at initial diagnosis. The study's findings and limits: Ophthalmopathy was told apart from stable hyperthyroidism by a 13 V-J model. The blood repertoire included most of the expanded thyroid clonotypes above 0.001.

This clonotype has at least ten counts. The antigen remains unidentified. Clinical symptoms, serum thyroxine, TRAb, thyroid ultrasound and orbital computed tomography established diagnosis. RNA transcripts gave rise to amplified TCR beta CDR3 regions. During a first-round RT-PCR of the TCR CDR3, the HTBI primer set was used. TCRdb reprocessed the multiplex PCR reads via MiXCR and lists one record per CDR3 protein. The sample has a few hundred thousand distinct CDR3 sequences; approximately 13% are singletons. V lost 8 bases to trimming and J lost 9 bases, with 16 bases between them. Germline assignment: CDR1 KGHDR and CDR2 SFDVKD. There are 13 residues in the CDR3.

Material for sequencing was blood. The receptor's source is a young woman with Graves' hyperthyroidism. V usage is TRBV24-1 and J usage is TRBJ2-1, with TRBD2 as a possible D gene (6 bases). CDR3 nucleotides: TGTGCCACCACAGGGACTTCGGCGAGTGAGCAGTTCTTC. This encodes CATTGTSASEQFF.